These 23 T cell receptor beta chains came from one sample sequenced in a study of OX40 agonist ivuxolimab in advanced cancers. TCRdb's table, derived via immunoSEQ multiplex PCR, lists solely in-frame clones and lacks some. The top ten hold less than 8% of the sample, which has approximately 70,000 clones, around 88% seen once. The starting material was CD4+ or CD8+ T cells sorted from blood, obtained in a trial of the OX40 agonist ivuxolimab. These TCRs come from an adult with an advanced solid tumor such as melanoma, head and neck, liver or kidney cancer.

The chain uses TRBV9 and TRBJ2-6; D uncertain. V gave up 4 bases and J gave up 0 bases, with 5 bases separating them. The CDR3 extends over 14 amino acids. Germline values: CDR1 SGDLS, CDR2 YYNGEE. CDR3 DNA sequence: TGTGCCAGCAGCATTCGCTCTGGGGCCAACGTCCTGACTTTC. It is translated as CASSIRSGANVLTF.

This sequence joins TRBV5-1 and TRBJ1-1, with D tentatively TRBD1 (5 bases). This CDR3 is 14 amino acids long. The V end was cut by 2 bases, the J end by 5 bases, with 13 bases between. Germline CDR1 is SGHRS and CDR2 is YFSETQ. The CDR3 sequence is CASSFEGGVTEAFF. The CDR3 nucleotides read TGCGCCAGCAGCTTTGAGGGAGGGGTAACTGAAGCTTTCTTT.

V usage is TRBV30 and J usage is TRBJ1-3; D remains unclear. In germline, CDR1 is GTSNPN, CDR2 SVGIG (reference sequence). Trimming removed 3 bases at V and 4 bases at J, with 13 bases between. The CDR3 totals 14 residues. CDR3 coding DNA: TGTGCCTGGAGCCCTGACCTGTCGGGAAACACCATATATTTT. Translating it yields CAWSPDLSGNTIYF.

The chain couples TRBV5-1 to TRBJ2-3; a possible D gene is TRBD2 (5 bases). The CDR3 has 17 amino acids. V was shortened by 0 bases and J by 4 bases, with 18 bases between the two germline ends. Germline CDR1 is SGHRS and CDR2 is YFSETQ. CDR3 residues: CASSLGWAGLRPDTQYF. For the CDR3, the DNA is TGCGCCAGCAGCTTGGGGTGGGCGGGCCTTCGTCCAGATACGCAGTATTTT.

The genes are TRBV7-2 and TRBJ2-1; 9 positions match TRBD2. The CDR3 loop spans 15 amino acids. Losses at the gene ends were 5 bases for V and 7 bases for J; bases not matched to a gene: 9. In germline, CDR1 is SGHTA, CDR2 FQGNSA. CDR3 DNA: TGTGCCAGCAGCCCCACCGGGACTAGCAATAATGAGCAGTTCTTC. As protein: CASSPTGTSNNEQFF.

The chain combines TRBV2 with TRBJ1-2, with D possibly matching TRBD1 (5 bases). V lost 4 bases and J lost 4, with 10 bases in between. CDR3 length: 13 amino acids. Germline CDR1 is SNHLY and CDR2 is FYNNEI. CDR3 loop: CASSAGGVYGYTF. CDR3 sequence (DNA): TGTGCCAGCAGTGCCGGGGGGGTCTATGGCTACACCTTC.

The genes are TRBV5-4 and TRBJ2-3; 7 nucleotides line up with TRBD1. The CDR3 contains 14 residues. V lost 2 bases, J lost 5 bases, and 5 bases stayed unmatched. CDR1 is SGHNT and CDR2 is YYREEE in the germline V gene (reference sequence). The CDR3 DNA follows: TGTGCCAGCAGCTTTACAGGGGCCGGAGATACGCAGTATTTT. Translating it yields CASSFTGAGDTQYF.

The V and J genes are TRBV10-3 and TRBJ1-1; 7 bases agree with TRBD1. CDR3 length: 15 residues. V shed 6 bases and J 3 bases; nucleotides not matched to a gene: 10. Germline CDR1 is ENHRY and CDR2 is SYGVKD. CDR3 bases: TGTGCCATCAGGGATCGGGACAGAGAACACACTGAAGCTTTCTTT. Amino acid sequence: CAIRDRDREHTEAFF.

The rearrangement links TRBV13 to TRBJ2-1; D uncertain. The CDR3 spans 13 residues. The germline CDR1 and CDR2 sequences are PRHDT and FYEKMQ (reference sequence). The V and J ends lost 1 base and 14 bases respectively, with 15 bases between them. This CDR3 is CASSLESRTGKFF. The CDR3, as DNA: TGTGCCAGCAGCTTAGAGTCAAGAACTGGGAAGTTCTTC.

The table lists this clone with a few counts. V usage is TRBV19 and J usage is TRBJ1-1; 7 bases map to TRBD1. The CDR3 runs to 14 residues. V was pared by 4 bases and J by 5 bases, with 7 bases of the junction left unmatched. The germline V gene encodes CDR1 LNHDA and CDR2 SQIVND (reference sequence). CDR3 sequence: CASSTGQERTEAFF. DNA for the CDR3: TGTGCCAGTAGTACAGGACAGGAACGGACTGAAGCTTTCTTT.

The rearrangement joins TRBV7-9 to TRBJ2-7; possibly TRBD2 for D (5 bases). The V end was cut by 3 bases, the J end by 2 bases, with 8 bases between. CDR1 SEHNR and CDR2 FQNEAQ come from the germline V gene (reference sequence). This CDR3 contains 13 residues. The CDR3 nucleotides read TGTGCCAGCAGCTTTTCGGGAACCTACGAGCAGTACTTC. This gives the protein CASSFSGTYEQYF.

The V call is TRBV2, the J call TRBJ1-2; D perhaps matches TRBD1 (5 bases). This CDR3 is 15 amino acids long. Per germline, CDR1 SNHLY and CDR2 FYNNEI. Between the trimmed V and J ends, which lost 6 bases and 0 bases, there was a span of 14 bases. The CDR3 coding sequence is TGTGCCAGCAGCTTGGTTCCGGGGGCTAACTATGGCTACACCTTC. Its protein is CASSLVPGANYGYTF.

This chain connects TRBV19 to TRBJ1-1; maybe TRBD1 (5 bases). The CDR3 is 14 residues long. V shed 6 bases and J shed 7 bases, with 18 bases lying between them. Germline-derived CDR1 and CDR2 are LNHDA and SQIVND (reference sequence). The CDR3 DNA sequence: TGTGCCAGTAGGACAGACCGGGGCCTCCATGAAGCTTTCTTT. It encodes CASRTDRGLHEAFF.

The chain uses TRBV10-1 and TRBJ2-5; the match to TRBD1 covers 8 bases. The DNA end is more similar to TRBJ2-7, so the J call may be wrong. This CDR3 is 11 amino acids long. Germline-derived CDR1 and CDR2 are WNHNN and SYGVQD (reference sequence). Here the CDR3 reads CASGQGYEQYF. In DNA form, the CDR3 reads TGCGCCAGCGGACAGGGCTACGAGCAGTACTTC.

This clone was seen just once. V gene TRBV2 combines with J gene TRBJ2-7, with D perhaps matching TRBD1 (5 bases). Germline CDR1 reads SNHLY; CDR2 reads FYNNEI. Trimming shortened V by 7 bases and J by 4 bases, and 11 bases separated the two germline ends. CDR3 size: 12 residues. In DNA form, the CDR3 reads TGTGCCAGCATTTCCCAGGGTTACGAGCAGTACTTC. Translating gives CASISQGYEQYF.

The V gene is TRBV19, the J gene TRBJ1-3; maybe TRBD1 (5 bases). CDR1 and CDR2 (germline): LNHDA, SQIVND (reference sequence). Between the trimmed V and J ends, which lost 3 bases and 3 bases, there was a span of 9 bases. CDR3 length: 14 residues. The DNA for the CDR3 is TGTGCCAGTAGTATTCGGGGGGATGGAAACACCATATATTTT. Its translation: CASSIRGDGNTIYF. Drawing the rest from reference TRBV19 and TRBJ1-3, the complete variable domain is DGGITQSPKYLFRKEGQNVTLSCEQNLNHDAMYWYRQDPGQGLRLIYYSQIVNDFQKGDIAEGYSVSREKKESFPLTVTSAQKNPTAFYLCASSIRGDGNTIYFGEGSWLTVV.

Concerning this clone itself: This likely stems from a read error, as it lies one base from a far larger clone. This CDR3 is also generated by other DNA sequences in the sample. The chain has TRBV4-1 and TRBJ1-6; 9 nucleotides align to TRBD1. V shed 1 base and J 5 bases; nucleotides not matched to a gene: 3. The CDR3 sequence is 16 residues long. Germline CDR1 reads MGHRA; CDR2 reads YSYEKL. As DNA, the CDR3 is TGCGCCAGCAGCCAAGGGACAGGGGCGGATAATTCACCCCTCCACTTT. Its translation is CASSQGTGADNSPLHF.

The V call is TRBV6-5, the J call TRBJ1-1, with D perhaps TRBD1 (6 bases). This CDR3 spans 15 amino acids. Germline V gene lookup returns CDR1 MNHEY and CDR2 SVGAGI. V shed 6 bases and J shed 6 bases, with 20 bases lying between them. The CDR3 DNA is TGTGCCAGCAGCCAGACGGGACATTGGGCCCCTGAAGCTTTCTTT. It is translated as CASSQTGHWAPEAFF.

CDR3 in amino acids: CASSLDTTSGRNEQFF. CDR3 sequence (DNA): TGTGCCAGCAGCTTAGATACGACTAGCGGGAGAAATGAGCAGTTCTTC. The chain links TRBV7-6 to TRBJ2-1, with 12 bases lining up with TRBD2. The germline V gene has CDR1 SGHVS and CDR2 FNYEAQ. The V segment lost 1 base and the J segment 7 bases; nucleotides outside the gene matches: 5. The CDR3 is made up of 16 amino acids.

The CDR3 reads CASTDSGTGQQPQHF. CDR3 coding DNA: TGTGCCAGTACCGACAGCGGGACAGGGCAACAGCCCCAGCATTTT. The V call is TRBV19, the J call TRBJ1-5; 9 nucleotides match TRBD1. Per the germline V gene, CDR1 is LNHDA and CDR2 is SQIVND (reference sequence). The CDR3 has 15 amino acids. The ends lost 7 bases at V and 7 bases at J; junction bases unmatched: 11. Full variable domain (rest looked up from reference TRBV19 and TRBJ1-5): DGGITQSPKYLFRKEGQNVTLSCEQNLNHDAMYWYRQDPGQGLRLIYYSQIVNDFQKGDIAEGYSVSREKKESFPLTVTSAQKNPTAFYLCASTDSGTGQQPQHFGDGTRLSIL.

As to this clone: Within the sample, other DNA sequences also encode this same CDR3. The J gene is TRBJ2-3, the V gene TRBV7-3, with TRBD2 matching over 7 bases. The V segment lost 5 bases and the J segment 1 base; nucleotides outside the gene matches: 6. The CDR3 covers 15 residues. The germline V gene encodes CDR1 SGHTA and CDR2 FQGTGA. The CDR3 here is CASSPEGRGTDTQYF. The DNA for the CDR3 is TGTGCCAGCAGCCCCGAAGGGAGGGGCACAGATACGCAGTATTTT.

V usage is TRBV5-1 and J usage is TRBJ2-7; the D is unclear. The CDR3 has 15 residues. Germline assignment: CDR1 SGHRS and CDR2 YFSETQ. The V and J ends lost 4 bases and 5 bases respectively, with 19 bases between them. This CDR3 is CASSPAFGYTDEQYF. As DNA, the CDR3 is TGCGCCAGCAGCCCGGCGTTTGGATACACAGACGAGCAGTACTTC.

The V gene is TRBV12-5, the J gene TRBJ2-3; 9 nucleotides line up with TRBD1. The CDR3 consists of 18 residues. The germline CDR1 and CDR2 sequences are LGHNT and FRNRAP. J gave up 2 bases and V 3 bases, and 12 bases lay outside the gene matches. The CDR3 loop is CASGFREPGQGYTDTQYF. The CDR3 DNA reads TGTGCTAGTGGTTTCAGGGAACCGGGACAGGGATACACAGATACGCAGTATTTT.